These 30 T cell receptor beta chains were all obtained from the same sample, sequenced in a study of T cell changes during pregnancy in multiple sclerosis. Assay used: immunoSEQ multiplex PCR; TCRdb lists only in-frame clones, some missing. The sample lists about 40,000 clones, approximately 88% occurring once. The sample here was peripheral blood, taken in the first trimester of pregnancy. The origin of the receptors is a female donor in good health, enrolled as a control in a pregnancy study.

The J gene is TRBJ1-5, the V gene TRBV15, with TRBD1 as a possible D gene (6 bases). The CDR3 consists of 15 residues. V was trimmed by 3 bases and J by 6 bases, leaving 15 bases between them. The germline CDR1 and CDR2 sequences are LNHNV and YYDKDF (reference sequence). The CDR3 nucleotides read TGTGCCACCAGCAGCAGGGGTACGGGTGGTCAGCCCCAGCATTTT. This codes for CATSSRGTGGQPQHF.

The CDR3 DNA sequence: TGTGCCAGCAGCCCTAGGTCAACTAATGAAAAACTGTTTTTT. Translation: CASSPRSTNEKLFF. V is TRBV6-1 and J is TRBJ1-4; D remains unclear. V gave up 6 bases and J gave up 0 bases, with 8 bases separating them. Germline V CDR1 and CDR2: MNHNS, SASEGT. The CDR3 has 14 residues.

The chain combines TRBV6-4 with TRBJ2-5; no reliable D call. Trimming cost V 0 bases and J 7 bases, with 9 bases left between them. CDR1 is MRHNA and CDR2 is SNTAGT in the germline V gene. This CDR3 is 13 amino acids long. This CDR3 reads CASSDSSEGTQYF. CDR3 coding DNA: TGTGCCAGCAGTGACTCGAGCGAAGGGACCCAGTACTTC.

DNA of the CDR3: TGCGCCAGCAGCTTGGGACTAGGAGCAGATACGCAGTATTTT. Translating gives CASSLGLGADTQYF. The rearrangement joins TRBV5-1 to TRBJ2-3, with D possibly TRBD2 on 6 matching bases. The germline V gene has CDR1 SGHRS and CDR2 YFSETQ. Trimming shortened V by 0 bases and J by 4 bases, and 9 bases separated the two germline ends. The CDR3 covers 14 residues.

The chain combines TRBV27 with TRBJ2-1, with 10 nucleotides matching TRBD1. Germline loops: CDR1 MNHEY, CDR2 SMNVEV (reference sequence). J lost 8 bases, V lost 6 bases, and 19 bases had no gene match. CDR3 size: 18 residues. The CDR3 coding sequence is TGTGCCAGCAGCCCTAATTACCGGGGACAGGGGAATGAGGATGAGCAGTTCTTC. Translated: CASSPNYRGQGNEDEQFF.

This clone was observed once. The chain couples TRBV7-3 to TRBJ1-1, with a weak D call TRBD1 (6 bases). V was cut by 10 bases and J by 1 base, with 13 bases left in between. This CDR3 region has 13 residues. CDR1 is SGHTA and CDR2 is FQGTGA in the germline V gene. The CDR3 coding sequence is TGTGCCACCGGGGGGGGCCCGAACACTGAAGCTTTCTTT. It is translated as CATGGGPNTEAFF.

The chain links TRBV6-6 to TRBJ1-4, with D possibly TRBD1 on 6 matching bases. The V gene lost 2 bases and the J gene lost 7 bases, with 11 bases spanning the gap. The CDR3 is 14 residues long. Germline assignment: CDR1 MNHNY and CDR2 SVGAGI (reference sequence). The CDR3 region has the DNA TGTGCCAGCAGTTACCGGGGGGGCGGTGAAAAACTGTTTTTT. This codes for CASSYRGGGEKLFF.

The chain is built from TRBV15 and TRBJ2-1, with 10 bases aligning to TRBD2. Germline CDR1 and CDR2: LNHNV and YYDKDF (reference sequence). V was pared by 0 bases and J by 3 bases, with 5 bases of the junction left unmatched. The CDR3 loop spans 17 amino acids. Here the CDR3 DNA reads TGTGCCACCAGCAGAGAGGCAGCGGGGGGGGGCTACAATGAGCAGTTCTTC. It codes for CATSREAAGGGYNEQFF.

The chain uses TRBV28 and TRBJ2-1; 7 nucleotides align to TRBD2. With 1 base clipped from V and 3 bases from J, the junction kept 9 bases outside the gene matches. Germline CDR1 and CDR2: MDHEN and SYDVKM. The CDR3 is 17 residues long. The CDR3 sequence is CASSLLGLSGHYNEQFF. DNA for the CDR3: TGTGCCAGCAGTTTATTGGGACTAAGCGGGCACTACAATGAGCAGTTCTTC.

This chain connects TRBV11-2 to TRBJ2-3; D uncertain. CDR3 length: 13 amino acids. Trimming stripped 5 bases from V and 7 bases from J, with 13 bases between. Germline-derived CDR1 and CDR2 are SGHAT and FQNNGV. The CDR3 nucleotides are TGTGCCAGCAGCCCATCCCCTTCTAATACGCAGTATTTT. Translated, it gives CASSPSPSNTQYF.

The chain recombines TRBV6-4 with TRBJ1-6; no definite D call. V lost 6 bases to trimming and J lost 4 bases, with 13 bases between them. The CDR3 runs to 15 residues. Germline V lookup: CDR1 MRHNA, CDR2 SNTAGT. DNA for the CDR3: TGTGCCAGCAGCGAGGGCGGCGGGTATAATTCACCCCTCCACTTT. Translation gives CASSEGGGYNSPLHF.

This rearrangement joins TRBV5-4 to TRBJ1-4; D might be TRBD1 (6 bases). The CDR3 is 16 amino acids. Per germline, CDR1 SGHNT and CDR2 YYREEE (reference sequence). Trimming shortened V by 4 bases and J by 7 bases, and 20 bases separated the two germline ends. CDR3 loop: CASSGDEGGRGEKLFF. CDR3 coding DNA: TGTGCCAGCAGCGGGGACGAGGGGGGGCGAGGTGAAAAACTGTTTTTT.

The chain recombines TRBV19 with TRBJ2-1; 7 bases align to TRBD2. The V gene end was trimmed by 0 bases and the J gene end by 4 bases; junction bases not matched to a gene: 6. This CDR3 is 16 amino acids long. Per the germline V gene, CDR1 is LNHDA and CDR2 is SQIVND (reference sequence). As DNA, the CDR3 is TGTGCCAGTAGTATAGACCGAGCGGGAAGGTACAATGAGCAGTTCTTC. Its translation: CASSIDRAGRYNEQFF.

The chain links TRBV9 to TRBJ1-1; D may be TRBD1 (5 bases). The V end was cut by 0 bases, the J end by 0 bases, with 9 bases between. This CDR3 region has 15 residues. CDR1 is SGDLS, CDR2 YYNGEE, per germline. The CDR3 spells CASSVDGGLNTEAFF. The CDR3 nucleotides are TGTGCCAGCAGCGTAGACGGGGGATTGAACACTGAAGCTTTCTTT.

Only one count was recorded for this clone. The chain is built from TRBV28 and TRBJ1-3, with 9 nucleotides matching TRBD1. Germline CDR1 MDHEN, CDR2 SYDVKM. This CDR3 spans 14 amino acids. With 7 bases clipped from V and 2 bases from J, the junction kept 3 bases outside the gene matches. For the CDR3, the DNA is TGTGCCAGCATCCGGGACAGGGCTGGAAACACCATATATTTT. Protein: CASIRDRAGNTIYF. Full variable domain (outside the CDR3, taken from reference TRBV28 and TRBJ1-3): DVKVTQSSRYLVKRTGEKVFLECVQDMDHENMFWYRQDPGLGLRLIYFSYDVKMKEKGDIPEGYSVSREKKERFSLILESASTNQTSMYLCASIRDRAGNTIYFGEGSWLTVV.

The V and J genes are TRBV19 and TRBJ2-7; 11 nucleotides match TRBD2. V dropped 5 bases and J dropped 0; count of bases not matched to a gene: 6. The CDR3 is 16 residues long. CDR1 and CDR2 (germline): LNHDA, SQIVND (reference sequence). CDR3 coding DNA: TGTGCCAGTAGTCTACAACTAGCGGGGGTCTCCTACGAGCAGTACTTC. This translates into CASSLQLAGVSYEQYF. The full variable domain, its missing parts supplied by reference TRBV19 and TRBJ2-7, is DGGITQSPKYLFRKEGQNVTLSCEQNLNHDAMYWYRQDPGQGLRLIYYSQIVNDFQKGDIAEGYSVSREKKESFPLTVTSAQKNPTAFYLCASSLQLAGVSYEQYFGPGTRLTVT.

This chain joins TRBV9 and TRBJ1-2; 8 nucleotides match TRBD1. Germline assignment: CDR1 SGDLS and CDR2 YYNGEE. CDR3 size: 20 residues. V trimming: 0 bases; J trimming: 0 bases; junction bases outside the gene matches: 16. The CDR3 DNA is TGTGCCAGCAGCGTAGGAGTTGACAGGGGTCTCTCCTTCTCTAACTATGGCTACACCTTC. Protein sequence: CASSVGVDRGLSFSNYGYTF.

The chain is built from TRBV14 and TRBJ1-6, with 7 bases fitting TRBD1. V trimming: 3 bases; J trimming: 7 bases; junction bases outside the gene matches: 3. This CDR3 contains 14 residues. Germline CDR1 is SGHDN and CDR2 is FVKESK. CDR3 coding DNA: TGTGCCAGCAGCCACAGAGGGGGCAATTCACCCCTCCACTTT. Encoded protein: CASSHRGGNSPLHF.

This chain connects TRBV29-1 to TRBJ1-1; D gene uncertain. V lost 5 bases and J lost 5, with 12 bases in between. Germline lookup yields CDR1 SQVTM and CDR2 ANQGSEA. There are 12 residues in the CDR3. The CDR3, as DNA: TGCAGCGTTTTACAGCGAGGGACTGAAGCTTTCTTT. Translating gives CSVLQRGTEAFF.

This clone was detected a few times. The V and J genes are TRBV7-9 and TRBJ2-7, with unresolved D. Germline V gene data show CDR1 as SEHNR and CDR2 as FQNEAQ (reference sequence). CDR3 length equals 12 residues. Trimming stripped 2 bases from V and 2 bases from J, with 4 bases between. CDR3 amino acids: CASSLFTYEQYF. CDR3 in DNA: TGTGCCAGCAGCTTATTCACCTACGAGCAGTACTTC.

This chain joins TRBV5-1 and TRBJ2-1; the match to TRBD2 covers 10 bases. The CDR3 runs to 17 residues. Germline V gives CDR1 SGHRS, CDR2 YFSETQ. Trimming took 4 bases from V and 0 from J; bases not matched to a gene: 7. DNA for the CDR3: TGCGCCAGCAGCCTTACCTCTAGCGGGAGCTCCTACAATGAGCAGTTCTTC. This codes for CASSLTSSGSSYNEQFF.

The chain links TRBV28 to TRBJ2-7; 10 bases match TRBD1. Trimming took 3 bases from V and 2 from J; bases not matched to a gene: 10. The CDR3 is 17 residues long. CDR1 and CDR2 from the germline V gene are MDHEN and SYDVKM. CDR3 DNA sequence: TGTGCCAGCAGTTTCAGCAGGACAGGGGGTAAGGCCTACGAGCAGTACTTC. Its protein is CASSFSRTGGKAYEQYF.

V usage is TRBV4-3 and J usage is TRBJ1-5; TRBD1 is a possible D gene (6 bases). In germline, CDR1 is LGHNA, CDR2 YSLEER. CDR3 length equals 13 residues. Trimming cost V 1 base and J 5 bases, with 6 bases left between them. The CDR3 DNA reads as TGCGCCAGCAGCCAAGGACAGGATCAGCCCCAGCATTTT. Translating gives CASSQGQDQPQHF.

The V gene is TRBV9, the J gene TRBJ1-4; the D gene is possibly TRBD1 (6 bases). The CDR3 extends over 14 amino acids. Trimming left V 3 bases short and J 4 bases short, with 10 bases between. Germline values: CDR1 SGDLS, CDR2 YYNGEE. The CDR3 DNA sequence: TGTGCCAGCAGCGCGACAGGTAGTAATGAAAAACTGTTTTTT. This translates into CASSATGSNEKLFF.

The chain links TRBV10-1 to TRBJ1-5; a weak D match, TRBD1 (6 bases). V was trimmed by 9 bases and J by 9 bases, leaving 15 bases between them. Germline CDR1 reads WNHNN; CDR2 reads SYGVQD (reference sequence). CDR3 length: 12 amino acids. DNA of the CDR3: TGCGCCAGTACAGGGCGTTTAAGGCCCCAGCATTTT. It yields the protein CASTGRLRPQHF.

This chain links TRBV6-1 with TRBJ1-2; no clear D. Trimming cost V 1 base and J 0 bases, with 9 bases left between them. Germline V lookup: CDR1 MNHNS, CDR2 SASEGT. This CDR3 is built from 15 residues. CDR3 in DNA: TGTGCCAGCAGTGAAGATTGGCCTTCTAACTATGGCTACACCTTC. Amino acids: CASSEDWPSNYGYTF.

J is TRBJ1-1 and V is TRBV10-3; D is possibly TRBD1 (6 bases). Germline CDR1 is ENHRY and CDR2 is SYGVKD. CDR3 length: 12 amino acids. The germline V and J ends were trimmed by 3 bases and 5 bases, with 7 bases remaining between them. In DNA, the CDR3 is TGTGCCATCAGTGACCAGGGGACTGAAGCTTTCTTT. This codes for CAISDQGTEAFF.

The rearrangement links TRBV29-1 to TRBJ1-1; weak D call: TRBD1 (5 bases). Germline CDR1 reads SQVTM; CDR2 reads ANQGSEA. CDR3 length: 15 amino acids. The germline V and J ends were trimmed by 2 bases and 0 bases, with 13 bases remaining between them. In DNA form, the CDR3 reads TGCAGCGTTGAAACCTACAGGCTTATGAACACTGAAGCTTTCTTT. This gives the protein CSVETYRLMNTEAFF.

The genes are TRBV11-1 and TRBJ2-1, with D perhaps matching TRBD2 (6 bases). V lost 5 bases and J lost 2, with 13 bases in between. Germline CDR1 SGHAT, CDR2 FQDESV (reference sequence). The CDR3 covers 15 residues. The CDR3 protein is CASSPRTGAYNEQFF. CDR3 bases: TGTGCCAGCAGCCCGCGGACGGGGGCCTACAATGAGCAGTTCTTC.

The sample holds one count of this clone. The junction and the germline gene differ at one end; a read error may be behind it. The rearrangement uses TRBV5-6 and TRBJ2-7, with a weak D call TRBD1 (5 bases). This CDR3 is 13 amino acids long. Germline V gene lookup returns CDR1 SGHDT and CDR2 YYEEEE. Here the CDR3 reads CASSYRQSYKQYF. The CDR3, as DNA: TGTGCCAGCAGCTACAGACAGTCCTACAAGCAGTACTTC.